This T cell receptor (beta chain) emerged from a study of T cells in localized non-small cell lung cancer. General study findings and limits: Sequencing covered just one tumor region, so heterogeneity cannot be ruled out. Higher blood T cell density tracked longer overall survival.

Sequencing was performed with immunoSEQ multiplex PCR; in TCRdb, only in-frame clones are kept and a portion is missing. The sample contains around 2,200 clones, over 25% of which appear only once. Germline V gene data show CDR1 as SGHNT and CDR2 as YENEEA. Trimming at V came to 2 bases and at J to 1 base, leaving 4 bases not matched to a gene. This CDR3 has 15 amino acids. This clone is labeled as medium-sized. What it recognizes is unknown. This TCR was sampled from a man aged 35-69 years with stage III lung adenocarcinoma. Sequences were derived from normal lung tissue next to the tumor, sampled before any cancer treatment. V usage is TRBV11-3 and J usage is TRBJ2-5; 7 positions match TRBD1. The CDR3 loop reads CASSLNRGSQETQYF. In DNA, the CDR3 is TGTGCCAGCAGCTTAAACAGGGGCTCCCAAGAGACCCAGTACTTC.